One and the same sample provided the 21 T cell receptor beta chains below, sequenced in a study of cytomegalovirus exposure and HLA in healthy donors. PCR amplification relied on 60 Vbeta primers (plus 13 Jbeta primers). Using immunoSEQ multiplex PCR, the repertoire was profiled, and TCRdb retains in-frame clones only, with some absent. In the table there are 100,000 to 150,000 clones, approximately 80% of which are singletons. Sequenced input: PBMCs. The receptor source for this set is a middle-aged woman in good health and CMV-seropositive.

A remark on this clone: Germline is not matched at one junction end, which may reflect a read error. The chain combines TRBV7-9 with TRBJ2-5; 10 nucleotides match TRBD2. This CDR3 region has 16 residues. Germline assignment: CDR1 SEHNR and CDR2 FQNEAQ (reference sequence). Written as DNA, the CDR3 is TGTTCCAGCAGGGATCGTAGCGGGGGGCCTCAAGAGACCCAGTACTTC. It yields the protein CSSRDRSGGPQETQYF.

The rearrangement uses TRBV11-2 and TRBJ1-1, with D tentatively TRBD1 (6 bases). The germline CDR1 and CDR2 sequences are SGHAT and FQNNGV. The V gene lost 5 bases and the J gene lost 2 bases, with 18 bases spanning the gap. The CDR3 loop spans 16 amino acids. For the CDR3, the DNA is TGTGCCAGCAGCCTCCAGGCCGGGACACACAACACTGAAGCTTTCTTT. The encoded protein is CASSLQAGTHNTEAFF.

The chain has TRBV7-2 and TRBJ1-1; D may be TRBD1 (6 bases). V lost 4 bases to trimming and J lost 4 bases, with 16 bases between them. The germline V gene encodes CDR1 SGHTA and CDR2 FQGNSA. This CDR3 is built from 15 residues. In nucleotides, the CDR3 is TGTGCCAGCAGCTCCATAGGGGGGGCGCCCACTGAAGCTTTCTTT. Translated, it gives CASSSIGGAPTEAFF.

The chain carries TRBV11-2 and TRBJ2-1; D is undetermined. From germline, CDR1 is SGHAT and CDR2 FQNNGV. V shed 5 bases and J shed 6 bases, with 8 bases lying between them. The CDR3 extends over 12 amino acids. The CDR3 sequence: CASSGRSNEQFF. The CDR3 bases are TGTGCCAGCAGCGGAAGGAGCAATGAGCAGTTCTTC. The full variable domain, in which reference TRBV11-2 and TRBJ2-1 provide the parts outside the CDR3, is EAGVAQSPRYKIIEKRQSVAFWCNPISGHATLYWYQQILGQGPKLLIQFQNNGVVDDSQLPKDRFSAERLKGVDSTLKIQPAKLEDSAVYLCASSGRSNEQFFGPGTRLTVL.

The rearrangement joins TRBV2 to TRBJ1-1; TRBD1 is a possible D gene (6 bases). The V gene's germline CDR1 is SNHLY and CDR2 FYNNEI. Trimming removed 7 bases at V and 1 base at J, with 16 bases between. The CDR3 runs 15 residues. The CDR3 DNA reads as TGTGCCAGCAAAATTACAGGGAATAAGAACACTGAAGCTTTCTTT. Translation gives CASKITGNKNTEAFF.

The V call is TRBV18, the J call TRBJ2-7, with TRBD1 identical over 8 bases. This CDR3 has 15 amino acids. Germline V gene sequence: CDR1 KGHSH, CDR2 LQKENI. The ends lost 3 bases at V and 5 bases at J; junction bases unmatched: 9. The CDR3 is CASSPRRQGLDEQYF. Written as DNA, the CDR3 is TGTGCCAGCTCACCCCGACGACAGGGGCTGGACGAGCAGTACTTC.

A note on this clone: Germline is not matched at one junction end, which may reflect a read error. This chain connects TRBV7-7 to TRBJ2-5; tentatively, D is TRBD1 (6 bases). The DNA end favors TRBJ2-7, so the J call may be wrong. The CDR3 spans 13 residues. Looked up from germline, CDR1 is SSHAT and CDR2 is FNYEAQ (reference sequence). The CDR3 sequence is CASSRDTSYEQYF. The CDR3 coding sequence is TGTGCTAGCAGCCGGGACACTTCCTACGAGCAGTACTTC.

This clone was detected a few times. V and J are TRBV4-1 and TRBJ1-2; a possible D gene is TRBD1 (5 bases). The CDR3 is 16 residues long. Trimming removed 5 bases from V and 4 bases from J, with 20 bases in between. The germline CDR1 and CDR2 sequences are MGHRA and YSYEKL. CDR3 nucleotides: TGCGCCAGCAGCACTCAGACAGCAAGGAAGAGCTATGGCTACACCTTC. Its translation is CASSTQTARKSYGYTF.

This chain joins TRBV19 and TRBJ2-2; D may be TRBD2 (6 bases). The length of the CDR3 is 12 residues. The V gene lost 7 bases and the J gene lost 6 bases, with 9 bases spanning the gap. Per the germline V gene, CDR1 is LNHDA and CDR2 is SQIVND (reference sequence). The CDR3 DNA sequence: TGTGCCAGTACCACTAGCTCCGGGGAGCTGTTTTTT. Its translation: CASTTSSGELFF.

This chain links TRBV5-4 with TRBJ1-1, with TRBD1 matching over 7 bases. The CDR3 covers 14 residues. Looked up from germline, CDR1 is SGHNT and CDR2 is YYREEE (reference sequence). V shed 4 bases and J 3 bases; nucleotides not matched to a gene: 6. CDR3 nucleotides: TGTGCCAGCAGCACCGGAGACAGGGACACTGAAGCTTTCTTT. This codes for CASSTGDRDTEAFF. The entire variable domain, with the rest obtained from reference TRBV5-4 and TRBJ1-1, is as follows: ETGVTQSPTHLIKTRGQQVTLRCSSQSGHNTVSWYQQALGQGPQFIFQYYREEENGRGNFPPRFSGLQFPNYSSELNVNALELDDSALYLCASSTGDRDTEAFFGQGTRLTVV.

This clone has more than one count but fewer than ten. The J gene is TRBJ1-1, the V gene TRBV5-6; D not resolved. Trimming stripped 7 bases from V and 11 bases from J, with 24 bases between. This CDR3 has 14 amino acids. CDR1 and CDR2 from the germline V gene are SGHDT and YYEEEE. The CDR3 DNA is TGTGCCAGCCACGAGTACGCCGAACCTTTTCGTGCTTTCTTT. It codes for CASHEYAEPFRAFF.

This chain uses TRBV19 with TRBJ2-7; no definite D call. The CDR3 length is 12 residues. Germline V gene data show CDR1 as LNHDA and CDR2 as SQIVND (reference sequence). V was trimmed by 4 bases and J by 4 bases, leaving 8 bases between them. The CDR3 DNA is TGTGCCAGTAGTACGTCCGGGTACGAGCAGTACTTC. Amino acids: CASSTSGYEQYF.

In the case of this clone: The identical CDR3 is also encoded by other nucleotide sequences in the sample. The chain joins TRBV18 to TRBJ1-2; 7 bases align to TRBD1. Germline CDR1 KGHSH, CDR2 LQKENI. The CDR3 consists of 13 residues. V lost 6 bases, J lost 3 bases, and 4 bases stayed unmatched. In nucleotides, the CDR3 is TGTGCCAGCTCCCTCGACAGGGACTATGGCTACACCTTC. Amino acids: CASSLDRDYGYTF.

The chain combines TRBV7-6 with TRBJ2-7, with D unclear. With 0 bases removed from V and 4 bases from J, the gap between germline ends came to 7 bases. The CDR3 consists of 13 residues. In germline, CDR1 is SGHVS, CDR2 FNYEAQ. The chain's CDR3 is CASSLAREYEQYF. In nucleotides, the CDR3 is TGTGCCAGCAGCTTAGCACGCGAGTACGAGCAGTACTTC.

This rearrangement joins TRBV5-1 to TRBJ1-3; no firm D call. Germline V gives CDR1 SGHRS, CDR2 YFSETQ. The CDR3 runs 16 residues. The V and J ends lost 0 bases and 0 bases respectively, with 10 bases between them. CDR3 in DNA: TGCGCCAGCAGCTTGGGTCTCCTTAGCTCTGGAAACACCATATATTTT. Translated, it gives CASSLGLLSSGNTIYF.

The genes are TRBV7-9 and TRBJ1-5; TRBD1 matches 7 bases. This CDR3 has 14 amino acids. Per the germline V gene, CDR1 is SEHNR and CDR2 is FQNEAQ (reference sequence). The junction had 2 bases not matched to a gene; V was cut back by 3 bases and J by 3 bases. The CDR3 here is CASSFGQDNQPQHF. The DNA of the CDR3 is TGTGCCAGCAGCTTCGGACAGGACAATCAGCCCCAGCATTTT.

V is TRBV9 and J is TRBJ2-5, with 11 positions matching TRBD1. Germline-derived CDR1 and CDR2 are SGDLS and YYNGEE. Germline trimming cut 0 bases from V and 5 bases from J; bases unmatched to any gene: 3. This CDR3 has 15 amino acids. The CDR3 here is CASSVAGTGGETQYF. The CDR3 DNA reads TGTGCCAGCAGCGTAGCGGGGACAGGGGGGGAGACCCAGTACTTC.

CDR3 region: CASSLLTTTSYEQYF. Here the CDR3 DNA reads TGCGCCAGCAGCTTGTTGACAACAACTTCCTACGAGCAGTACTTC. This rearrangement joins TRBV5-1 to TRBJ2-7; D gene uncertain. From germline, CDR1 is SGHRS and CDR2 YFSETQ. The CDR3 sequence is 15 residues long. Trimming took off 1 base at V and 1 base at J, with 12 bases between the two ends.

This chain links TRBV2 with TRBJ1-3; the D is unclear. The CDR3 sequence is 14 residues long. V was pared by 2 bases and J by 4 bases, with 9 bases between. Germline CDR1 reads SNHLY; CDR2 reads FYNNEI. The CDR3 here is CASSESGVGNTIYF. The CDR3 coding sequence is TGTGCCAGCAGTGAATCCGGGGTGGGAAACACCATATATTTT.

J is TRBJ1-1 and V is TRBV5-5; D unresolved. The V end was cut by 2 bases, the J end by 4 bases, with 3 bases between. Germline V gene data show CDR1 as SGHKS and CDR2 as YYEKEE (reference sequence). The CDR3 has 11 amino acids. CDR3 bases: TGTGCCAGCAGCTTCGGCACTGAAGCTTTCTTT. Its translation: CASSFGTEAFF.

This chain links TRBV5-1 with TRBJ2-3; the match to TRBD2 covers 10 bases. Germline assignment: CDR1 SGHRS and CDR2 YFSETQ. The CDR3 consists of 16 residues. V was clipped by 4 bases and J by 2 bases; unmatched bases: 7. CDR3 DNA: TGCGCCAGCAGCCTCGGGACTAGCGAGTTCACAGATACGCAGTATTTT. Translated, it gives CASSLGTSEFTDTQYF.